The entry that follows covers one T cell receptor (beta chain) sequence. The V gene lost 5 bases and the J gene lost 0 bases, with 8 bases spanning the gap. CDR3 length equals 13 residues. The germline CDR1 and CDR2 sequences are MDHEN and SYDVKM. This entry is derived from a study of blood T cell repertoires in COVID-19. For the study at large: Specimens from acute and convalescent COVID-19 originated in the United States, Italy and Spain.

Assay used: immunoSEQ multiplex PCR; TCRdb lists only in-frame clones, some missing. The data hold about 61,000 clones, with 75% to 90% observed a single time. Sequencing was performed on peripheral blood. The receptor was isolated from a human donor in a cohort sampled during active COVID-19. The chain has TRBV28 and TRBJ2-7; D is uncertain. This CDR3 reads CASSPESSYEQYF. The CDR3 nucleotides are TGTGCCAGCAGTCCTGAGAGCTCCTACGAGCAGTACTTC.